Listed below are T cell receptor beta chains from one sample, sequenced in a study of response to subunit inactivated influenza vaccine. TCRdb itself ran the RT-PCR reads through MiXCR, one entry per CDR3 protein. In the table there are about 570,000 distinct CDR3 sequences, about 11% of which are singletons. The input for sequencing was PBMCs from blood, taken on the day of vaccination. The receptors derive from a man between 50 and 59 years old who received an inactivated influenza vaccine. Each CDR3 is given with its conserved first and last residue. Each record gives: V gene, clone size, D gene, J gene, CDR3 DNA, CDR3 protein. A D gene is named only where the DNA matches it firmly. Clone size is given for some rows only: seen once, a few or many times, or a class if the clone is expanded.

TRBV24-1,few,.,TRBJ2-5,TGTGCCACCAGTGATTTTTCGGCAGGGTACCAAGAGACCCAGTACTTC,CATSDFSAGYQETQYF
TRBV6-5,.,.,TRBJ1-4,TGTGCCAGCAGTTACGGCCACGGGGCAACTAATGAAAAACTGTTTTTT,CASSYGHGATNEKLFF
TRBV28,.,TRBD1,TRBJ2-7,TGTGCCAGCAACACCCTACAGGGGGTCTACGAGCAGTACTTC,CASNTLQGVYEQYF
TRBV12-3/TRBV12-4,.,.,TRBJ2-2,TGTGCCAGCAGTTTAGCGCCTGCGAACACCGGGGAGCTGTTTTTT,CASSLAPANTGELFF
TRBV12-3/TRBV12-4,many,.,TRBJ2-1,TGTGCCAGCAGTTTGGTAGATAACAATGAGCAGTTCTTC,CASSLVDNNEQFF
TRBV20-1,.,TRBD2,TRBJ2-3,TGCAGTGCTAGAGATGGGTCTAGCGGGAGCACAGATACGCAGTATTTT,CSARDGSSGSTDTQYF
TRBV4-3,.,TRBD2,TRBJ2-1,TGCGCCAGCAGTCATCGCGGGAGAGGAGTGAGTGAGCAGTTCTTC,CASSHRGRGVSEQFF
TRBV7-3,.,.,TRBJ2-2,TGTGCCAGCAGCGCCAAGAACACCGGGGAGCTGTTTTTT,CASSAKNTGELFF
TRBV12-3/TRBV12-4,many,.,TRBJ2-6,TGTGCCAGCAGTTTGATCAGGTTCTCTGGGGCCAACGTCCTGACTTTC,CASSLIRFSGANVLTF
TRBV7-8,.,TRBD2,TRBJ2-2,TGTGCCAGCAGCCCGCGGGGGGGCCACGGGGAGCTGTTTTTT,CASSPRGGHGELFF
TRBV30,few,.,TRBJ2-3,TGTGCCTGGAGTGGTAGACTTGTAGCCCCGGAAGATGCGCTGGATACGCAGTATTTT,CAWSGRLVAPEDALDTQYF
TRBV10-3,.,TRBD2,TRBJ2-7,TGTGCCACCGCGGCTAGCGGAACCTACGAGCAGTACTTC,CATAASGTYEQYF
TRBV12-3/TRBV12-4,.,.,TRBJ2-3,TGTGCCAGCACCCCCCCGGCCGGCCCAGCGGATACGCAGTATTTT,CASTPPAGPADTQYF
TRBV12-3/TRBV12-4,.,TRBD1,TRBJ2-1,TGTGCCAGCCGCTACGCAGGGGGCATCAATGAGCAGTTCTTC,CASRYAGGINEQFF
TRBV27,few,TRBD1,TRBJ1-1,TGTGCCAGCAACTCGGGACAGGGACGGAACACTGAAGCTTTCTTT,CASNSGQGRNTEAFF
TRBV20-1,few,TRBD2,TRBJ2-3,TGCAGTTGTTCGGGAGGGCCTGCAGATACGCAGTATTTT,CSCSGGPADTQYF
TRBV2,.,.,TRBJ2-7,TGTGCCAGCAGTGAAGGAGGTCAGGGAGCTTACGAGCAGTACTTC,CASSEGGQGAYEQYF
TRBV7-9,.,.,TRBJ1-2,TGTGCCAGCAGCTTAGGAACCGGGGCCTACCTTTATGGCTACACCTTC,CASSLGTGAYLYGYTF
TRBV12-3/TRBV12-4,.,TRBD1,TRBJ2-3,TGTGCCAGCAGCGGGGACAGCTCCCCCTCTTCCATCACAGATACGCAGTATTTT,CASSGDSSPSSITDTQYF
TRBV19,.,TRBD1,TRBJ2-7,TGTGCCAGTAGTACCAGGGGGCGTCGGGATCTTAACGAGCAGTACTTC,CASSTRGRRDLNEQYF
TRBV12-3/TRBV12-4,few,.,TRBJ1-1,TGTGCCAGCAGTTTCGACAGCATGAACACTGAAGCTTTCTTT,CASSFDSMNTEAFF
TRBV4-3,many,TRBD2,TRBJ2-7,TGCGCCAGCAGCCAAGATTGGCTAGCGGGGGGAGAGCAGTACTTC,CASSQDWLAGGEQYF
TRBV4-3,few,.,TRBJ2-7,TGCGCCAGCAGCCAAGATCAGCAGGGCCCCTACGAGCAGTACTTC,CASSQDQQGPYEQYF
TRBV7-2,.,.,TRBJ2-7,TGTGCCAGCAGCTTAGCGTTTAGCCAGTTCTCCTACGAGCAGTACTTC,CASSLAFSQFSYEQYF
TRBV12-3/TRBV12-4,.,.,TRBJ2-1,TGTGCCAGCAGTATTAGCGGATCCTACAATGAGCAGTTCTTC,CASSISGSYNEQFF
TRBV4-3,.,.,TRBJ1-1,TGCGCCAGCAGCCAAGGTTCATTCGGATACACTGAAGCTTTCTTT,CASSQGSFGYTEAFF
TRBV15,.,.,TRBJ2-1,TGTGCCACCCTGCTGGGGGAGACCCACAATGAGCAGTTCTTC,CATLLGETHNEQFF
TRBV5-1,few,.,TRBJ2-1,TGCGCCAGCAGCTTGGAACGGTTCTCCTACAATGAGCAGTTCTTC,CASSLERFSYNEQFF
TRBV6-5,.,TRBD1,TRBJ2-5,TGTGCCAGCAGTTGGACAGGGTCGGCCCAAGAGACCCAGTACTTC,CASSWTGSAQETQYF
TRBV7-2,.,.,TRBJ2-1,TGTGCCAGCACGTCAACAAGCTCCTACAATGAGCAGTTCTTC,CASTSTSSYNEQFF
TRBV5-1,few,TRBD1,TRBJ2-7,TGCGCCAGCAGCCCGGACAGGGGTACGATTGGCGAGCAGTACTTC,CASSPDRGTIGEQYF
TRBV7-9,.,.,TRBJ2-5,TGTGCCAGCAGTTCCGACACCTTCGGGGAGACCCAGTACTTC,CASSSDTFGETQYF
TRBV28,.,TRBD2,TRBJ2-1,TGTGCCAGCAGCCCCGAAGGAACTAGCGTATACAATGAGCAGTTCTTC,CASSPEGTSVYNEQFF
TRBV4-3,.,.,TRBJ1-3,TGCGCCAGCAGCCAAGTCGCCAGTAAGGACACCATATATTTT,CASSQVASKDTIYF
TRBV6-1,many,.,TRBJ1-3,TGTGCCAGCAGCCCCTTCTCCCGTTACACCATATATTTT,CASSPFSRYTIYF
TRBV5-4,.,.,TRBJ2-3,TGTGCCAGCACGAGAGGACAGAGCACAGATACGCAGTATTTT,CASTRGQSTDTQYF
TRBV15,many,TRBD1,TRBJ2-7,TGTGCCACCAGCAGAGGGGACAGCTACGAGCAGTACTTC,CATSRGDSYEQYF
TRBV7-8,few,TRBD1,TRBJ2-2,TGTGCCAGCAGCTTAGGGGACAGAAACACCGGGGAGCTGTTTTTT,CASSLGDRNTGELFF